These 26 T cell receptor beta chains were sequenced from one sample in a study of blood T cells in healthy people across ages. For the second PCR, which ran for roughly 6 to 11 cycles, a sample-barcoded 5' primer and a J-beta primer mix were used. Using its own MiXCR run on the 5' RACE reads, TCRdb lists one record per CDR3 protein. The table includes about 570,000 distinct CDR3 sequences, about a quarter detected once. These data were also filed under a second study, of T cells of mothers and their children.

Sequenced material: blood. These receptors were obtained from a boy between 2 and 10 years old in good health.

The chain combines TRBV9 with TRBJ1-2; D unresolved. Germline V gene data show CDR1 as SGDLS and CDR2 as YYNGEE. Trimming removed 3 bases from V and 4 bases from J, with 19 bases in between. CDR3 length: 16 amino acids. The CDR3 coding sequence is TGTGCCAGCAGCGACAACCCCACCCGCTCGGGCTATGGCTACACCTTC. It is translated as CASSDNPTRSGYGYTF. Full variable domain (missing parts from reference TRBV9 and TRBJ1-2): DSGVTQTPKHLITATGQRVTLRCSPRSGDLSVYWYQQSLDQGLQFLIQYYNGEERAKGNILERFSAQQFPDLHSELNLSSLELGDSALYFCASSDNPTRSGYGYTFGSGTRLTVV.

The rearrangement joins TRBV29-1 to TRBJ1-6; TRBD1 might be the D (5 bases). CDR3 size: 14 residues. Germline values: CDR1 SQVTM, CDR2 ANQGSEA. Deletions cut 0 bases from V and 9 bases from J, with 12 bases between. In DNA, the CDR3 is TGCAGCGTTGAAGAGGGGCAGGGACTTTCACCCCTCCACTTT. It encodes CSVEEGQGLSPLHF.

This sequence joins TRBV20-1 and TRBJ1-5; D not resolved. The CDR3 has 9 residues. With 6 bases removed from V and 7 bases from J, the gap between germline ends came to 4 bases. CDR1 and CDR2 (germline): DFQATT, SNEGSKA (reference sequence). CDR3 sequence (DNA): TGCAGTGCGGGCCAGCCCCAGCATTTT. This encodes CSAGQPQHF.

This chain joins TRBV3-1 and TRBJ2-1; D not certain. The CDR3 sequence is 13 residues long. CDR1 and CDR2 from the germline V gene are LGHDT and YNNKEL (reference sequence). V lost 4 bases and J lost 9, with 13 bases in between. The CDR3 DNA is TGTGCCAGCAGCCGTCAGGTGGGCAGTGAGCAGTTCTTC. Its protein is CASSRQVGSEQFF.

The V and J genes are TRBV12-3 or TRBV12-4 and TRBJ2-7; D is unresolved. CDR3 length: 14 residues. The V end was cut by 7 bases, the J end by 4 bases, with 17 bases between. This CDR3 reads CASTSTPSGYEQYF. In nucleotides, the CDR3 is TGTGCCAGCACCTCAACCCCCTCGGGTTACGAGCAGTACTTC.

The table lists this clonotype with a count of one. V gene TRBV5-1 combines with J gene TRBJ2-1; 11 bases line up with TRBD2. V lost 4 bases to trimming and J lost 4 bases; unmatched junction nucleotides: 10. This CDR3 has 17 amino acids. Germline assignment: CDR1 SGHRS and CDR2 YFSETQ. CDR3 sequence: CASSATSGTPYYNEQFF. The CDR3 DNA sequence: TGCGCCAGCAGCGCGACTAGCGGGACACCTTATTACAATGAGCAGTTCTTC.

This chain uses TRBV20-1 with TRBJ2-5; D is uncertain. Germline lookup yields CDR1 DFQATT and CDR2 SNEGSKA (reference sequence). The CDR3 covers 12 residues. V was trimmed by 3 bases and J by 0 bases, leaving 5 bases between them. The CDR3 loop reads CSASKHQETQYF. The CDR3 coding sequence is TGCAGTGCTAGTAAGCACCAAGAGACCCAGTACTTC.

This clonotype was seen many times. The chain employs TRBV20-1 and TRBJ2-5, with D perhaps matching TRBD1 or TRBD2 (6 bases each). V was clipped by 5 bases and J by 4 bases, with 14 bases between them. CDR1 and CDR2 from the germline V gene are DFQATT and SNEGSKA (reference sequence). The CDR3 contains 13 residues. The DNA of the CDR3 is TGCAGTGCTCTGACAGAGGGGGGAGAGACCCAGTACTTC. It translates to CSALTEGGETQYF.

The chain's CDR3 is CASSLRPGRGTEAFF. Here the CDR3 DNA reads TGTGCCAGCAGTTTACGACCCGGCCGGGGCACTGAAGCTTTCTTT. V usage is TRBV27 and J usage is TRBJ1-1, with D uncertain. The CDR3 sequence is 15 residues long. Trimming stripped 2 bases from V and 4 bases from J, with 14 bases between. The germline CDR1 and CDR2 sequences are MNHEY and SMNVEV (reference sequence).

The chain is built from TRBV5-8 and TRBJ1-1; D is unclear. The ends were cut back, 1 base at V and 4 bases at J, with 11 bases in the middle. The germline V gene has CDR1 SGHTS and CDR2 YDEGEE. The CDR3 totals 14 residues. This chain's CDR3 is CASSLKGWGTEAFF. In nucleotides, the CDR3 is TGTGCCAGCAGCTTGAAAGGATGGGGCACTGAAGCTTTCTTT.

V usage is TRBV6-5 and J usage is TRBJ2-7, with 7 bases matching TRBD2. Germline CDR1 is MNHEY and CDR2 is SVGAGI. The V and J ends lost 7 bases and 2 bases, in that order; junction bases with no gene match: 8. The CDR3 length is 14 residues. CDR3 bases: TGTGCCAGCAAGTGGATCGCGGGAGCCTACGAGCAGTACTTC. Translation: CASKWIAGAYEQYF.

V and J are TRBV28 and TRBJ1-4; D call uncertain. CDR1 is MDHEN and CDR2 is SYDVKM in the germline V gene. V shed 1 base and J shed 0 bases, with 9 bases lying between them. The CDR3 is 16 residues long. The CDR3 loop reads CASSLYAGATNEKLFF. CDR3 coding DNA: TGTGCCAGCAGTTTATACGCCGGCGCAACTAATGAAAAACTGTTTTTT.

This clonotype was seen ten or more times. V gene TRBV7-3 combines with J gene TRBJ2-5; TRBD2 might be the D (6 bases). V dropped 2 bases and J dropped 4 bases, with 8 bases sitting between them. CDR1 and CDR2 from the germline V gene are SGHTA and FQGTGA. The CDR3 runs to 13 residues. The CDR3 sequence: CASSLWRGETQYF. The CDR3 coding sequence is TGTGCCAGCAGCTTATGGCGGGGAGAGACCCAGTACTTC.

This clonotype has only a few counts. The chain couples TRBV20-1 to TRBJ2-3; D is uncertain. This CDR3 is 13 amino acids long. Germline V gene sequence: CDR1 DFQATT, CDR2 SNEGSKA (reference sequence). Trimming took off 0 bases at V and 2 bases at J, with 6 bases between the two ends. CDR3 sequence: CSARDLTTDTQYF. As DNA, the CDR3 is TGCAGTGCTAGAGATCTAACCACAGATACGCAGTATTTT.

The V call is TRBV7-9, the J call TRBJ2-2; TRBD1 agrees at 9 bases. The CDR3 is 14 amino acids. Trimming took 4 bases from V and 10 from J; bases not matched to a gene: 7. CDR1 is SEHNR, CDR2 FQNEAQ, per germline (reference sequence). CDR3 in DNA: TGTGCCAGCAGCTCCCACAGGGGGCGCGAGGAGCTGTTTTTT. This codes for CASSSHRGREELFF.

V gene TRBV5-1 combines with J gene TRBJ2-7; no clear D gene. The J call may be incorrect, as the DNA end agrees better with TRBJ2-1. CDR3 length: 13 residues. Germline CDR1 is SGHRS and CDR2 is YFSETQ. Written as DNA, the CDR3 is TGCGCCAGCAGCCTCTTAGATCCCAATGAGCAGTTCTTC. Protein product: CASSLLDPNEQFF.

V gene TRBV4-3 combines with J gene TRBJ2-1; 11 bases align to TRBD2. The CDR3 has 16 residues. With 4 bases clipped from V and 4 bases from J, the junction kept 6 bases outside the gene matches. Germline CDR1 reads LGHNA; CDR2 reads YSLEER. This chain's CDR3 is CASSPRLAGPYNEQFF. Here the CDR3 DNA reads TGCGCCAGCAGCCCAAGACTAGCGGGGCCTTACAATGAGCAGTTCTTC.

In its sample, this clonotype was seen a few times. This sequence joins TRBV12-3 or TRBV12-4 and TRBJ2-5; no clear D gene. Trimming took 4 bases from V and 2 from J, leaving 5 bases between them. The CDR3 contains 12 residues. In nucleotides, the CDR3 is TGTGCCAGCAGTTACTATCAAGAGACCCAGTACTTC. This encodes CASSYYQETQYF.

This clonotype was seen only a few times. The chain has TRBV6-2 or TRBV6-3 and TRBJ2-1, with 8 bases that match TRBD2. After removal of 2 bases from V and 9 bases from J, the junction contained 12 bases not matched to a gene. Germline values: CDR1 MNHEY, CDR2 SVGEGT. The CDR3 sequence is 16 residues long. For the CDR3, the DNA is TGTGCCAGCAGTTACATCCGGGGGGGCCCCGCCGGTGAGCAGTTCTTC. Translating it yields CASSYIRGGPAGEQFF.

The V and J genes are TRBV7-3 and TRBJ2-1; TRBD1 aligns across 8 bases. Germline loops: CDR1 SGHTA, CDR2 FQGTGA. The V segment lost 2 bases and the J segment 9 bases; nucleotides outside the gene matches: 3. The CDR3 is 13 residues long. The CDR3 sequence is CASSLGTGGEQFF. The DNA for the CDR3 is TGTGCCAGCAGCTTAGGAACAGGGGGTGAGCAGTTCTTC. The full variable domain, its missing parts supplied by reference TRBV7-3 and TRBJ2-1, is GAGVSQTPSNKVTEKGKYVELRCDPISGHTALYWYRQSLGQGPEFLIYFQGTGAADDSGLPNDRFFAVRPEGSVSTLKIQRTERGDSAVYLCASSLGTGGEQFFGPGTRLTVL.

This clonotype has a handful of counts. This chain links TRBV5-1 with TRBJ2-1; D unclear. CDR1 is SGHRS, CDR2 YFSETQ, per germline. The V and J ends lost 2 bases and 3 bases respectively, with 12 bases between them. The CDR3 consists of 15 residues. The CDR3 loop is CASSLQTTDYNEQFF. CDR3 DNA sequence: TGCGCCAGCAGCTTACAGACGACCGACTACAATGAGCAGTTCTTC. Supplemented by reference TRBV5-1 and TRBJ2-1, the full variable domain reads KAGVTQTPRYLIKTRGQQVTLSCSPISGHRSVSWYQQTPGQGLQFLFEYFSETQRNKGNFPGRFSGRQFSNSRSEMNVSTLELGDSALYLCASSLQTTDYNEQFFGPGTRLTVL.

This clonotype was detected many times. This sequence joins TRBV9 and TRBJ2-3; D might be TRBD2 (5 bases). Germline lookup yields CDR1 SGDLS and CDR2 YYNGEE. The CDR3 consists of 15 residues. Trimming left V 0 bases short and J 6 bases short, with 14 bases between. CDR3 coding DNA: TGTGCCAGCAGCGTAGGCTCGCTAGCTGCCGATACGCAGTATTTT. This translates into CASSVGSLAADTQYF.

This clonotype was recorded a few times. V and J are TRBV6-2 or TRBV6-3 and TRBJ2-7; TRBD2 aligns across 10 bases. Trimming cost V 5 bases and J 2 bases; bases outside gene matches: 3. The length of the CDR3 is 14 residues. CDR1 and CDR2 from the germline V gene are MNHEY and SVGEGT. DNA of the CDR3: TGTGCCAGCAGTGGACTAGCGGACGCCTACGAGCAGTACTTC. This encodes CASSGLADAYEQYF.

This clonotype was recorded a few times. The CDR3 DNA sequence: TGCAGTGCTACGGGACAGGGTATTTACGAGCAGTACTTC. As protein: CSATGQGIYEQYF. The chain has TRBV20-1 and TRBJ2-7, with 9 bases identical to TRBD1. Unmatched junction bases numbered 5, after V lost 4 bases and J lost 4 bases. Germline V CDR1 and CDR2: DFQATT, SNEGSKA (reference sequence). This CDR3 has 13 residues.

This clonotype was seen a few times. The chain is built from TRBV5-1 and TRBJ2-5; 9 nucleotides agree with TRBD1. The V gene end was trimmed by 0 bases and the J gene end by 3 bases; junction bases not matched to a gene: 12. The CDR3 length is 18 residues. The germline V gene encodes CDR1 SGHRS and CDR2 YFSETQ. The CDR3 DNA is TGCGCCAGCAGCTTGGGACTTGATCCGGGACAGGGTGAAGAGACCCAGTACTTC. Its protein is CASSLGLDPGQGEETQYF.

CDR3 in amino acids: CSAGGLAQSEGSFF. The DNA of the CDR3 is TGCAGTGCTGGGGGGCTAGCGCAAAGCGAGGGGTCGTTCTTC. V and J are TRBV20-1 and TRBJ2-1; D is possibly TRBD1 or TRBD2 (6 bases each). CDR1 is DFQATT, CDR2 SNEGSKA, per germline (reference sequence). Trimming removed 5 bases from V and 15 bases from J, with 26 bases in between. The CDR3 contains 14 residues.